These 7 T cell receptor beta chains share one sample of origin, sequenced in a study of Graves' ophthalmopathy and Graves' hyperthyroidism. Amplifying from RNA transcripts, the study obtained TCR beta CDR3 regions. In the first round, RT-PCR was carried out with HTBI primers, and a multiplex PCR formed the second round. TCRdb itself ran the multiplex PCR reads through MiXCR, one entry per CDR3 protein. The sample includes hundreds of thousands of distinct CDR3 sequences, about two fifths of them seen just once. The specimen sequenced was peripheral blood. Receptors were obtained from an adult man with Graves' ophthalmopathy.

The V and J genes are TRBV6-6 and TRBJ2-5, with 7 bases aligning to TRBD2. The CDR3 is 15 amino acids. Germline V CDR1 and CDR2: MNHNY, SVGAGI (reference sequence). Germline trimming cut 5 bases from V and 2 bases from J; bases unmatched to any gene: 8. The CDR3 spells CASSPTERGQETQYF. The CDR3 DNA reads TGTGCCAGCAGTCCAACGGAGCGGGGACAAGAGACCCAGTACTTC.

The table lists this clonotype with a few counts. The CDR3 DNA follows: TGTGCCAGCAGTTACGGGGGATCGGGCACTGAAGCTTTCTTT. It translates to CASSYGGSGTEAFF. The gene calls are TRBV6-5 and TRBJ1-1, with D perhaps matching TRBD1 (5 bases). CDR3 length equals 14 residues. Germline lookup yields CDR1 MNHEY and CDR2 SVGAGI. Trimming pared 2 bases from V and 4 bases from J, leaving 11 bases between.

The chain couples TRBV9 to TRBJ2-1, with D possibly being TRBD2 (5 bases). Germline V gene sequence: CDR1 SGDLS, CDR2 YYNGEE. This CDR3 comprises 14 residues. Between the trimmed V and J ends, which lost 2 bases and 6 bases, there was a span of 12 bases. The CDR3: CASSVALRGNEQFF. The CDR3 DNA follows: TGTGCCAGCAGCGTCGCCCTTCGGGGCAATGAGCAGTTCTTC. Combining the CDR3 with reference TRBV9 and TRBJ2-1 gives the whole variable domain DSGVTQTPKHLITATGQRVTLRCSPRSGDLSVYWYQQSLDQGLQFLIQYYNGEERAKGNILERFSAQQFPDLHSELNLSSLELGDSALYFCASSVALRGNEQFFGPGTRLTVL.

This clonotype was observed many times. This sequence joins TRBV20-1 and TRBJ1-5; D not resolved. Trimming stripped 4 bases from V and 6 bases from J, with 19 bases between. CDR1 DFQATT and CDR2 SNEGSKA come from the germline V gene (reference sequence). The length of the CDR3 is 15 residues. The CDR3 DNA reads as TGCAGTGCTATGGGCGCGGGCGTAGGGAGTCAGCCCCAGCATTTT. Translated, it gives CSAMGAGVGSQPQHF.

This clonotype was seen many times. The CDR3 is CASTGKDYGYTF. CDR3 DNA: TGTGCCAGCACCGGCAAAGACTATGGCTACACCTTC. This chain uses TRBV9 with TRBJ1-2; D not certain. CDR3 length: 12 amino acids. Germline loops: CDR1 SGDLS, CDR2 YYNGEE. V lost 6 bases, J lost 3 bases, and 9 bases lay in between.

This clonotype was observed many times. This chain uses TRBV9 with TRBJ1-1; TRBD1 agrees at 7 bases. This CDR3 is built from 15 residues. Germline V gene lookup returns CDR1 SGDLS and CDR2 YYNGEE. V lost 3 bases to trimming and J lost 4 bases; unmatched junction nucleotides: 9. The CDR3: CASSATTGVGTEAFF. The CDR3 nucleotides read TGTGCCAGCAGCGCCACCACAGGGGTTGGCACTGAAGCTTTCTTT.

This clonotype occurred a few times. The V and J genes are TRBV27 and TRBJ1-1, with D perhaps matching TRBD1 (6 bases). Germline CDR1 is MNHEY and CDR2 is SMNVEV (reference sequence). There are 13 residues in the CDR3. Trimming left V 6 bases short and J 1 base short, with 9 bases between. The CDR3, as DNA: TGTGCCAGCAGATTGGGACAGAACACTGAAGCTTTCTTT. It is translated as CASRLGQNTEAFF.